The present T cell receptor (beta chain) was sequenced within a study of human T cells and chemical hapten exposure. The time point denotes: pre-sensitization, week 0. Treatment here: therapeutic diphenylcyclopropenone sensitization with weekly scalp DPC. Germline V gene lookup returns CDR1 SGHDN and CDR2 FVKESK. Trimming stripped 0 bases from V and 8 bases from J, with 13 bases between. The CDR3 sequence is 15 residues long. In its sample, this clonotype was seen a few times. TCRdb recomputed calls from the RACE reads with MiXCR, one row per CDR3 protein. The repertoire includes approximately 100,000 distinct CDR3 sequences, 9.6% of them detected once, and roughly 3.5% sits in the top ten.

The sequence derives from a woman in her forties with alopecia areata. Some clones in this sample may be carry-over from other donors' samples. The chain employs TRBV14 and TRBJ1-4; D uncertain. Sequencing used whole blood, obtained in connection with sensitization to the hapten diphenylcyclopropenone (DPC). CDR3 loop: CASSQDRQRKEKLFF. CDR3 DNA sequence: TGTGCCAGCAGCCAAGATAGACAACGAAAGGAAAAACTGTTTTTT. Looking up the rest from reference TRBV14 and TRBJ1-4 gives the full variable domain: EAGVTQFPSHSVIEKGQTVTLRCDPISGHDNLYWYRRVMGKEIKFLLHFVKESKQDESGMPNNRFLAERTGGTYSTLKVQPAELEDSGVYFCASSQDRQRKEKLFFGSGTQLSVL.